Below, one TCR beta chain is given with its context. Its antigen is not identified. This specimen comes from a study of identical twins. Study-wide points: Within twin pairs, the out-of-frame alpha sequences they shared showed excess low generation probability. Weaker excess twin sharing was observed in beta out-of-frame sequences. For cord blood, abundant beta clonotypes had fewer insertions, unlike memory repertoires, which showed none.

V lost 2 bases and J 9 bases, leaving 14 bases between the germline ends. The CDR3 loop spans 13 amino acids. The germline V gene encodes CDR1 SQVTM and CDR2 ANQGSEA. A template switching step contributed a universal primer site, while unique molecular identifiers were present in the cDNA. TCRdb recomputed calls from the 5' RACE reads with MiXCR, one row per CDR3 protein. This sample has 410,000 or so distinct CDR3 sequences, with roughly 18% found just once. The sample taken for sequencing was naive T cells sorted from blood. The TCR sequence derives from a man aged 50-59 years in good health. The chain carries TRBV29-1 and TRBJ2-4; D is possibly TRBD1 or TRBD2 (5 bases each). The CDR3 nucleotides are TGCAGCGTTGAAAAGGTCTCTGGGGGCATTCAGTACTTC. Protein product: CSVEKVSGGIQYF.